The text below deals with one T cell receptor beta chain. What it binds is unknown. These data originate in a study of T cells in localized non-small cell lung cancer. Study outcomes and limitations: Increased T cell density in blood showed an association with longer overall survival. Heterogeneity stays possible, as sequencing covered only one tumor region. Uninvolved adjacent lung had the highest recorded T cell clonality, with tumor below it. Across samples, adjacent lung featured a median approximately 60 of the top 100 tumor clones.

Profiled with immunoSEQ multiplex PCR; TCRdb holds only in-frame clones, not every one. The sample shows about 62,000 clones, around 81% of them seen only once. V lost 4 bases and J 1 base, leaving 11 bases between the germline ends. The CDR3 length is 15 residues. The germline V gene encodes CDR1 SGHKS and CDR2 YYEKEE (reference sequence). This clonotype was sampled from a man aged 40 to 69 with stage II lung adenocarcinoma. The sequencing used PBMCs, collected before any cancer treatment. The chain is built from TRBV5-5 and TRBJ1-4; no clear D. The CDR3 spells CASSPGTLTNEKLFF. CDR3 sequence (DNA): TGTGCCAGCAGCCCCGGTACTCTAACTAATGAAAAACTGTTTTTT.